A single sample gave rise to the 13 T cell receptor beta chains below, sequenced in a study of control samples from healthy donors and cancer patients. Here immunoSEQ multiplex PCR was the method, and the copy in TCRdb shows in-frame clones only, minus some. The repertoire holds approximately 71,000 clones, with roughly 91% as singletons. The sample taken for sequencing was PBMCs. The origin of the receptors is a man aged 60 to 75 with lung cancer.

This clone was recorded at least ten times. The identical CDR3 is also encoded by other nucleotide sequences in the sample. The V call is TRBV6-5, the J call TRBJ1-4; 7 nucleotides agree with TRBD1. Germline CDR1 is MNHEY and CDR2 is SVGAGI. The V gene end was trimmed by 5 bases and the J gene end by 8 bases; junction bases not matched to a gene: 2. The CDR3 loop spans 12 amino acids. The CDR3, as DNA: TGTGCCAGCAGTCCACAGGGGGAAAAACTGTTTTTT. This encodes CASSPQGEKLFF.

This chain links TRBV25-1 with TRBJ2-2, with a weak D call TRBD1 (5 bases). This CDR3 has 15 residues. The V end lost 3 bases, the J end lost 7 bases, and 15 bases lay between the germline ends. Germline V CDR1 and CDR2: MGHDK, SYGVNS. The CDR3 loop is CASSEVRQGNGELFF. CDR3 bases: TGTGCCAGCAGTGAGGTCCGGCAGGGCAACGGGGAGCTGTTTTTT.

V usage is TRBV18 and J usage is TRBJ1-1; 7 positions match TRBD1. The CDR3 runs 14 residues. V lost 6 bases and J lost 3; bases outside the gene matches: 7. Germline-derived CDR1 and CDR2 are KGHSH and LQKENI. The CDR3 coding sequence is TGTGCCAGCTCCGAAACAACAGGGGACACTGAAGCTTTCTTT. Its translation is CASSETTGDTEAFF.

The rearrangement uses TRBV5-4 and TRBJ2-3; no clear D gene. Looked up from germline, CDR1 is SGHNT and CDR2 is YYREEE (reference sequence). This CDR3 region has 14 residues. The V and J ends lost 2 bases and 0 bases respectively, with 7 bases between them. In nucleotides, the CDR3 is TGTGCCAGCAGCTTCTATTCTAGCACAGATACGCAGTATTTT. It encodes CASSFYSSTDTQYF.

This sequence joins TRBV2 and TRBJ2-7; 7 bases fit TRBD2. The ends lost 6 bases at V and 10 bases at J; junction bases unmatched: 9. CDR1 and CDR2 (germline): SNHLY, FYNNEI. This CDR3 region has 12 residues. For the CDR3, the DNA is TGTGCCAGCAGCATACTAGCGAACGTACAGTACGTC. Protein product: CASSILANVQYV.

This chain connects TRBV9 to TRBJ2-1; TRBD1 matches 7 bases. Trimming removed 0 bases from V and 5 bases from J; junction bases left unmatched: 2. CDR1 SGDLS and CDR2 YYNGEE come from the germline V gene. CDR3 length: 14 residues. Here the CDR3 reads CASSVVGTDNEQFF. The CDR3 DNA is TGTGCCAGCAGCGTAGTAGGGACAGACAATGAGCAGTTCTTC.

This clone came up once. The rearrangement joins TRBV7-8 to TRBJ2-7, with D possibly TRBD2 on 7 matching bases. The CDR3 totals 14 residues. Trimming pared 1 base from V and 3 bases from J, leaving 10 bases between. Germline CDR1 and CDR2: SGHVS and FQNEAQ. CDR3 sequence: CASSLEGEGYEQYF. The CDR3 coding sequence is TGTGCCAGCAGCTTAGAGGGGGAGGGCTACGAGCAGTACTTC.

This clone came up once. CDR3: CASSALQGNTEAFF. The CDR3 nucleotides are TGTGCCAGCAGCGCTCTACAGGGGAACACTGAAGCTTTCTTT. This chain joins TRBV11-2 and TRBJ1-1, with D possibly being TRBD1 (6 bases). CDR3 length: 14 amino acids. The germline V gene encodes CDR1 SGHAT and CDR2 FQNNGV. Trimming shortened V by 5 bases and J by 1 base, and 11 bases separated the two germline ends.

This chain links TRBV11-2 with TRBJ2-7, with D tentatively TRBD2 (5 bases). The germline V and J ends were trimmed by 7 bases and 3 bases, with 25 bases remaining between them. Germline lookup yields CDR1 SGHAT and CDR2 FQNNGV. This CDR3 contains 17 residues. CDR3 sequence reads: CASNSVLTQVGDYEQYF. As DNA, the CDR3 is TGTGCCAGCAACTCCGTCCTAACTCAGGTGGGAGACTACGAGCAGTACTTC.

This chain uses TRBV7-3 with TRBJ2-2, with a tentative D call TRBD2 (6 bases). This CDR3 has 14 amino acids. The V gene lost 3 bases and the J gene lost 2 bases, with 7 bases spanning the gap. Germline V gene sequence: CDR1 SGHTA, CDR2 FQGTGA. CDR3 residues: CASSLEGNTGELFF. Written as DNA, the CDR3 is TGTGCCAGCAGCTTGGAGGGCAACACCGGGGAGCTGTTTTTT.

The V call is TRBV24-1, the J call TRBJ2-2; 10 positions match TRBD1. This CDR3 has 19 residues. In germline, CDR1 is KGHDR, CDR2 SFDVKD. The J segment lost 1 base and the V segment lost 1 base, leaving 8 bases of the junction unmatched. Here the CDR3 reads CATSDLWRQGALNTGELFF. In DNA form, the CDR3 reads TGTGCCACCAGTGATTTATGGAGACAGGGGGCCTTGAACACCGGGGAGCTGTTTTTT.

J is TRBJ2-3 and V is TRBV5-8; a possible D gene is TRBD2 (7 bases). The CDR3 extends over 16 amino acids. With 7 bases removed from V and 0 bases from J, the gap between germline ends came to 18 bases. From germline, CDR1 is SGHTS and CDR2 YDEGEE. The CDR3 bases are TGTGCCAGCGGCAGTGGGGGGGCAATTAGCACAGATACGCAGTATTTT. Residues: CASGSGGAISTDTQYF.

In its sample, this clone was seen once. The CDR3 protein is CASSPLADAYNEQFF. CDR3 coding DNA: TGTGCCAGCAGTCCGTTGGCGGACGCCTACAATGAGCAGTTCTTC. The chain uses TRBV6-6 and TRBJ2-1; D gene uncertain. The V end was cut by 5 bases, the J end by 2 bases, with 13 bases between. The V gene's germline CDR1 is MNHNY and CDR2 SVGAGI (reference sequence). CDR3 length: 15 residues.